The rows below give T cell receptor beta chains drawn from one sample of a study of cytomegalovirus exposure and HLA in healthy donors. Method: immunoSEQ multiplex PCR; TCRdb's copy keeps in-frame clones and lacks some. The data show some 140,000 clones, about 86% seen once. Sequences were obtained from PBMCs. Source of these receptors: a human donor in good health. CDR3s include the opening cysteine and the closing phenylalanine or tryptophan. D genes are given only for firm matches. The size field is filled for only some rows; it gives once, few, many or a size class.

d_gene: TRBD2
j_gene: TRBJ2-2
v_gene: TRBV7-8
abundance: NA
CDR3nt: TGTGCCAGCGCTACTAGCGGGAGGAGCCGCGGGGAGCTGTTTTTT
CDR3aa: CASATSGRSRGELFF

d_gene: NA
j_gene: TRBJ2-7
v_gene: TRBV11-2
abundance: NA
CDR3nt: TGTGCCAGCAGCTCATTGGCTTGGGGCTCCACCTACGAGCAGTACTTC
CDR3aa: CASSSLAWGSTYEQYF

d_gene: TRBD1
j_gene: TRBJ2-7
v_gene: TRBV6-5
abundance: NA
CDR3nt: TGTGCCAGCAGTTACGGGGCAACAGGGGGCTACGAGCAGTACTTC
CDR3aa: CASSYGATGGYEQYF

d_gene: TRBD1
j_gene: TRBJ2-2
v_gene: TRBV19
abundance: NA
CDR3nt: TGTGCCAGTAGTACCCCAGGGGGCCCCACCGGGGAGCTGTTTTTT
CDR3aa: CASSTPGGPTGELFF

d_gene: NA
j_gene: TRBJ1-5
v_gene: TRBV7-9
abundance: NA
CDR3nt: TGTGCCAGCAGCTTTGCCGGGGGGGGCAATCAGCCCCAGCATTTT
CDR3aa: CASSFAGGGNQPQHF

d_gene: TRBD2
j_gene: TRBJ2-1
v_gene: TRBV19
abundance: NA
CDR3nt: TGTGCCAGTAGTTCTCCCGGGACTAGCGGATACTCTCAGAAGCAGTTCTTC
CDR3aa: CASSSPGTSGYSQKQFF

d_gene: NA
j_gene: TRBJ2-2
v_gene: TRBV28
abundance: NA
CDR3nt: TGTGCCAGCAGGGGGCGGTATACCAGCGCAGCGAACACCGGGGAGCTGTTTTTT
CDR3aa: CASRGRYTSAANTGELFF

d_gene: NA
j_gene: TRBJ2-7
v_gene: TRBV7-6
abundance: many
CDR3nt: TGTGCCAGCAGCTTAGACCCCGGTCCTTACGAGCAGTACTTC
CDR3aa: CASSLDPGPYEQYF

d_gene: NA
j_gene: TRBJ2-3
v_gene: TRBV2
abundance: NA
CDR3nt: TGTGCCAGCAGTGATGAGCCGATTCATCTAAGCGCAGATACGCAGTATTTT
CDR3aa: CASSDEPIHLSADTQYF

d_gene: NA
j_gene: TRBJ2-7
v_gene: TRBV16
abundance: NA
CDR3nt: TGTGCCAGCAGCCAATCGGCAGGGTCCTACGAGCAGTACTTC
CDR3aa: CASSQSAGSYEQYF

d_gene: NA
j_gene: TRBJ2-2
v_gene: TRBV7-9
abundance: NA
CDR3nt: TGTGCCAGCAGCTTAGACGTAGCCGGGGAGCTGTTTTTT
CDR3aa: CASSLDVAGELFF

d_gene: NA
j_gene: TRBJ2-7
v_gene: TRBV29-1
abundance: NA
CDR3nt: TGCAGCGCCAGACTTAGCTCCTACGAGCAGTACTTC
CDR3aa: CSARLSSYEQYF

d_gene: TRBD1
j_gene: TRBJ1-1
v_gene: TRBV5-1
abundance: NA
CDR3nt: TGCGCCAGCAGCGTGGGACAGGGGGCAACTGAAGCTTTCTTT
CDR3aa: CASSVGQGATEAFF

d_gene: NA
j_gene: TRBJ1-1
v_gene: TRBV4-3
abundance: NA
CDR3nt: TGCGCCAGCAGCCAAGATTTGAGAAACACTGAAGCTTTCTTT
CDR3aa: CASSQDLRNTEAFF

d_gene: NA
j_gene: TRBJ2-7
v_gene: TRBV7-9
abundance: NA
CDR3nt: TGTGCCAGCAGCTTAGCGGGGGCAGGGTACGAGCAGTACTTC
CDR3aa: CASSLAGAGYEQYF

d_gene: NA
j_gene: TRBJ2-5
v_gene: TRBV5-4
abundance: NA
CDR3nt: TGTGCCAGCAGTCATGCCTCCCCAGGCAAAGAGACCCAGTACTTC
CDR3aa: CASSHASPGKETQYF

d_gene: NA
j_gene: TRBJ1-1
v_gene: TRBV29-1
abundance: NA
CDR3nt: TGCAGCGTTAATTTACATACCATGAACACTGAAGCTTTCTTT
CDR3aa: CSVNLHTMNTEAFF

d_gene: NA
j_gene: TRBJ2-7
v_gene: TRBV2
abundance: NA
CDR3nt: TGTGCCAGCAGTGGAGGTGGGTCCTACGAGCAGTACTTC
CDR3aa: CASSGGGSYEQYF

d_gene: NA
j_gene: TRBJ2-7
v_gene: TRBV5-1
abundance: NA
CDR3nt: TGCGCCAGCAGCTTACCACAGGGAATCGAGCAGTACTTC
CDR3aa: CASSLPQGIEQYF

d_gene: TRBD1
j_gene: TRBJ2-7
v_gene: TRBV7-9
abundance: NA
CDR3nt: TGTGCCAGCAGTTCCTTCCCGGGACAGGGTACCTACGAGCAGTACTTC
CDR3aa: CASSSFPGQGTYEQYF

d_gene: NA
j_gene: TRBJ1-1
v_gene: TRBV30
abundance: NA
CDR3nt: TGTGCCTGGAGAAGCGCGAGGGACACTGAAGCTTTCTTT
CDR3aa: CAWRSARDTEAFF

d_gene: NA
j_gene: TRBJ1-1
v_gene: TRBV28
abundance: NA
CDR3nt: TGTGCCAGCAGTTTCCCTCGCCCTGGGAGGAACACTGAAGCTTTCTTT
CDR3aa: CASSFPRPGRNTEAFF

d_gene: NA
j_gene: TRBJ1-5
v_gene: TRBV28
abundance: few
CDR3nt: TGTGCCAGCAGTTTAATTAGCCAGCCCCAGCATTTT
CDR3aa: CASSLISQPQHF

d_gene: NA
j_gene: TRBJ2-1
v_gene: TRBV5-4
abundance: NA
CDR3nt: TGTGCCAGCAGCCTGACATTAAGCTCCTACAATGAGCAGTTCTTC
CDR3aa: CASSLTLSSYNEQFF

d_gene: NA
j_gene: TRBJ2-1
v_gene: TRBV10-3
abundance: NA
CDR3nt: TGTGCCATCAGAAACAGCTACAATGAGCAGTTCTTC
CDR3aa: CAIRNSYNEQFF

d_gene: TRBD2
j_gene: TRBJ2-1
v_gene: TRBV10-1
abundance: once
CDR3nt: TGCGCCAGCAGTGAAGGGACTAAATACAATGAGCAGTTCTTC
CDR3aa: CASSEGTKYNEQFF

d_gene: TRBD1
j_gene: TRBJ1-1
v_gene: TRBV30
abundance: NA
CDR3nt: TGTGCCTGGAAGGACAGGCCGAACACTGAAGCTTTCTTT
CDR3aa: CAWKDRPNTEAFF

d_gene: NA
j_gene: TRBJ1-4
v_gene: TRBV28
abundance: NA
CDR3nt: TGTGCCAGCATCCCCTGGGGGGTATCCCCCGGGGCAACTAATGAAAAACTGTTTTTT
CDR3aa: CASIPWGVSPGATNEKLFF

d_gene: NA
j_gene: TRBJ2-1
v_gene: TRBV11-3
abundance: NA
CDR3nt: TGTGCCAGCAGCTCTGAGGCCTACAATGAGCAGTTCTTC
CDR3aa: CASSSEAYNEQFF

d_gene: TRBD1
j_gene: TRBJ1-4
v_gene: TRBV30
abundance: NA
CDR3nt: TGTGCCTGGAGTAGACGGACAGGGGACGATCGTGGACTGTTTTTT
CDR3aa: CAWSRRTGDDRGLFF

d_gene: NA
j_gene: TRBJ1-6
v_gene: TRBV6-1
abundance: NA
CDR3nt: TGTGCCAGCAGTGAAGAACGAAACAGGGCAGATTCACCCCTCCACTTT
CDR3aa: CASSEERNRADSPLHF

d_gene: NA
j_gene: TRBJ1-5
v_gene: TRBV12-5
abundance: NA
CDR3nt: TGTGCTAGTGGTTCTGACAGAGTTAATCAGCCCCAGCATTTT
CDR3aa: CASGSDRVNQPQHF

d_gene: TRBD1
j_gene: TRBJ1-6
v_gene: TRBV2
abundance: NA
CDR3nt: TGTGCCAGCAGCCGACAGGGGATGGATTCACCCCTCCACTTT
CDR3aa: CASSRQGMDSPLHF

d_gene: TRBD1
j_gene: TRBJ1-1
v_gene: TRBV28
abundance: NA
CDR3nt: TGTGCCAGCAGTCTCCTACAGGGGGCGATCACTGAAGCTTTCTTT
CDR3aa: CASSLLQGAITEAFF

d_gene: NA
j_gene: TRBJ1-2
v_gene: TRBV27
abundance: once
CDR3nt: TGTGCCAGCAGTTTACAAGGGGATGGCTACACCTTC
CDR3aa: CASSLQGDGYTF

d_gene: TRBD1
j_gene: TRBJ2-7
v_gene: TRBV6-5
abundance: few
CDR3nt: TGTGCCAGCAGTAACTATAAGACAGGGAACCACGAGCAGTACTTC
CDR3aa: CASSNYKTGNHEQYF

d_gene: TRBD2
j_gene: TRBJ2-3
v_gene: TRBV27
abundance: NA
CDR3nt: TGTGCCAGCAGTTTATGGGTGGGAGGGAGCACAGATACGCAGTATTTT
CDR3aa: CASSLWVGGSTDTQYF

d_gene: TRBD1
j_gene: TRBJ1-4
v_gene: TRBV25-1
abundance: once
CDR3nt: TGTGCCAGCAGTGATCCCGGGGACAGAAGTGAAAAACTGTTTTTT
CDR3aa: CASSDPGDRSEKLFF

d_gene: TRBD1
j_gene: TRBJ1-6
v_gene: TRBV5-6
abundance: few
CDR3nt: TGTGCCAGCAGCTCGGACAGGAAGGGAAATTCACCCCTCCACTTT
CDR3aa: CASSSDRKGNSPLHF

d_gene: TRBD1
j_gene: TRBJ2-7
v_gene: TRBV13
abundance: NA
CDR3nt: TGTGCCAGCAGCGACAACCGGGACAGGGATTACGAGCAGTACTTC
CDR3aa: CASSDNRDRDYEQYF

d_gene: TRBD1
j_gene: TRBJ2-7
v_gene: TRBV4-1
abundance: NA
CDR3nt: TGCGCCAGCAGCCTCGGACAGGGGGCCGCCTACGAGCAGTACTTC
CDR3aa: CASSLGQGAAYEQYF

d_gene: NA
j_gene: TRBJ2-1
v_gene: TRBV7-3
abundance: NA
CDR3nt: TGTGCCAGCAGCACCCCGGGGGGCGGTCGGTTCTTC
CDR3aa: CASSTPGGGRFF

d_gene: TRBD2
j_gene: TRBJ2-5
v_gene: TRBV12-5
abundance: NA
CDR3nt: TGTGCTAGTGGTTTGGACTCCTGGACTAGGTCCCCACAAGAGACCCAGTACTTC
CDR3aa: CASGLDSWTRSPQETQYF

d_gene: NA
j_gene: TRBJ1-1
v_gene: TRBV29-1
abundance: NA
CDR3nt: TGCAGCATGAACCGGGGCACTGAAGCTTTCTTT
CDR3aa: CSMNRGTEAFF

d_gene: NA
j_gene: TRBJ1-2
v_gene: TRBV7-2
abundance: few
CDR3nt: TGTGCCAGCAGCTTGTGGGGCCAGACCTACACCTTC
CDR3aa: CASSLWGQTYTF

d_gene: TRBD1
j_gene: TRBJ1-1
v_gene: TRBV27
abundance: NA
CDR3nt: TGTGCCAGCAGTTTAGCGTCGACGACGGACAGGGGGTTTTCGGGTACTGAAGCTTTCTTT
CDR3aa: CASSLASTTDRGFSGTEAFF

d_gene: TRBD2
j_gene: TRBJ2-7
v_gene: TRBV15
abundance: NA
CDR3nt: TGTGCCACCAGCAGAGAATGGTATAGTTTAGCGGGATCAAACTCCTACGAGCAGTACTTC
CDR3aa: CATSREWYSLAGSNSYEQYF

d_gene: NA
j_gene: TRBJ1-2
v_gene: TRBV7-2
abundance: NA
CDR3nt: TGTGCCAGCAGGCCTACAGGGTACTATGGCTACACCTTC
CDR3aa: CASRPTGYYGYTF

d_gene: NA
j_gene: TRBJ1-1
v_gene: TRBV5-5
abundance: NA
CDR3nt: TGTGCCAGCAGCTCGTTTCCCCCAGGGAACACTGAAGCTTTCTTT
CDR3aa: CASSSFPPGNTEAFF

d_gene: NA
j_gene: TRBJ2-7
v_gene: TRBV5-1
abundance: NA
CDR3nt: TGCGCCAGCAGCCTCGGGGAGAACTACGAGCAGTACTTC
CDR3aa: CASSLGENYEQYF

d_gene: TRBD1
j_gene: TRBJ1-5
v_gene: TRBV6-1
abundance: NA
CDR3nt: TGTGCCAGCAGCGAAGGGACAGTCGGTGGCCAGCCCCAGCATTTT
CDR3aa: CASSEGTVGGQPQHF

d_gene: NA
j_gene: TRBJ2-3
v_gene: TRBV6-1
abundance: NA
CDR3nt: TGTGCCAGCAGTGAAGCGACCCCCGGAGGCACAGATACGCAGTATTTT
CDR3aa: CASSEATPGGTDTQYF

d_gene: TRBD2
j_gene: TRBJ2-2
v_gene: TRBV18
abundance: NA
CDR3nt: TGTGCCAGCTCCCCGACGGGGGGGTACACCGGGGAGCTGTTTTTT
CDR3aa: CASSPTGGYTGELFF